The 17 T cell receptor beta chains given below trace back to one sample, sequenced in a study of OX40 agonist ivuxolimab in advanced cancers. This table comes from immunoSEQ multiplex PCR, and its TCRdb copy is limited to in-frame clones, with some not included. The table has about 48,000 clones, around nine tenths seen once. The input for sequencing was CD4+ or CD8+ T cells sorted from blood, taken in a trial of the OX40 agonist ivuxolimab. Receptors were obtained from an adult with an advanced solid tumor such as melanoma, head and neck, liver or kidney cancer.

The J gene is TRBJ2-5, the V gene TRBV7-9; no reliable D call. The V and J ends lost 4 bases and 4 bases respectively, with 7 bases between them. This CDR3 contains 12 residues. Germline lookup yields CDR1 SEHNR and CDR2 FQNEAQ (reference sequence). Written as DNA, the CDR3 is TGTGCCAGCAGCTCCTTTAGAGAGACCCAGTACTTC. Its protein is CASSSFRETQYF.

This chain connects TRBV29-1 to TRBJ2-2; the match to TRBD2 covers 11 bases. With V trimmed by 6 bases and J by 6 bases, 6 bases remained unmatched. CDR3 length equals 14 residues. Germline loops: CDR1 SQVTM, CDR2 ANQGSEA. This CDR3 reads CSVRLAGSPGELFF. Here the CDR3 DNA reads TGCAGCGTCCGACTAGCGGGGTCCCCCGGGGAGCTGTTTTTT.

The genes are TRBV4-3 and TRBJ2-2, with 10 bases that match TRBD2. CDR3 length equals 18 residues. Germline loops: CDR1 LGHNA, CDR2 YSLEER. The V gene end was trimmed by 0 bases and the J gene end by 2 bases; junction bases not matched to a gene: 6. Here the CDR3 DNA reads TGCGCCAGCAGCCAAGATCGCACTAGCGGGGTAAACACCGGGGAGCTGTTTTTT. Encoded protein: CASSQDRTSGVNTGELFF.

The J gene is TRBJ1-1, the V gene TRBV4-2, with a weak D call TRBD1 (5 bases). The CDR3 covers 13 residues. V lost 4 bases and J 5 bases, leaving 11 bases between the germline ends. CDR1 is LGHNA and CDR2 is YNFKEQ in the germline V gene. The CDR3 coding sequence is TGTGCCAGCAGCCCAGGGTTAGGGACTGAAGCTTTCTTT. This encodes CASSPGLGTEAFF.

The V and J genes are TRBV5-1 and TRBJ2-1; tentatively, D is TRBD1 or TRBD2 (5 bases each). The V end was cut by 4 bases, the J end by 1 base, with 12 bases between. The CDR3 contains 15 residues. Germline-derived CDR1 and CDR2 are SGHRS and YFSETQ. The CDR3 bases are TGCGCCAGCAGCGACGAGGGGATTTCCTACAATGAGCAGTTCTTC. Translated: CASSDEGISYNEQFF.

The rearrangement links TRBV28 to TRBJ1-2; D not certain. V lost 6 bases, J lost 4 bases, and 15 bases lay in between. CDR3 size: 14 residues. Germline V lookup: CDR1 MDHEN, CDR2 SYDVKM. CDR3 sequence (DNA): TGTGCCAGCAGCCAATTCAGTGTCGGCTATGGCTACACCTTC. Translating gives CASSQFSVGYGYTF.

Here the CDR3 reads CASSLTPSGAGTDTQYF. The CDR3 DNA reads as TGTGCCAGCAGCCTAACCCCTAGCGGGGCAGGCACAGATACGCAGTATTTT. This chain links TRBV7-6 with TRBJ2-3, with TRBD2 identical over 9 bases. The V gene end was trimmed by 5 bases and the J gene end by 1 base; junction bases not matched to a gene: 10. The CDR3 length is 17 residues. Germline V gives CDR1 SGHVS, CDR2 FNYEAQ.

The J gene is TRBJ2-3, the V gene TRBV7-6; 12 bases match TRBD2. Unmatched junction bases numbered 5, after V lost 5 bases and J lost 2 bases. The CDR3 is made up of 16 amino acids. Germline V gene sequence: CDR1 SGHVS, CDR2 FNYEAQ. The DNA of the CDR3 is TGTGCCAGCAGCGCACTAGCGGGGGGCCACACAGATACGCAGTATTTT. This sequence encodes CASSALAGGHTDTQYF.

The chain is built from TRBV6-6 and TRBJ1-5; D unresolved. Germline V gene sequence: CDR1 MNHNY, CDR2 SVGAGI (reference sequence). The CDR3 has 15 amino acids. The V end lost 6 bases, the J end lost 1 base, and 13 bases lay between the germline ends. The CDR3 is CASSHAPGSNQPQHF. CDR3 sequence (DNA): TGTGCCAGCAGCCACGCCCCGGGGAGCAATCAGCCCCAGCATTTT.

V gene TRBV30 combines with J gene TRBJ1-2; D is perhaps TRBD1 (5 bases). The germline V gene has CDR1 GTSNPN and CDR2 SVGIG (reference sequence). The CDR3 length is 14 residues. In DNA form, the CDR3 reads TGTGCTGGCCCCGGGACCGAACGGCCGGGGGGCTACACCTTC. The encoded protein is CAGPGTERPGGYTF.

This chain links TRBV7-9 with TRBJ2-1, with TRBD2 as a possible D gene (5 bases). CDR1 and CDR2 from the germline V gene are SEHNR and FQNEAQ (reference sequence). The CDR3 spans 17 residues. V gave up 9 bases and J gave up 7 bases, with 28 bases separating them. The CDR3 DNA reads TGTGCCAGTTATCAGTATTCCGGGGATGAGAAGGAAAATGAGCAGTTCTTC. Its protein is CASYQYSGDEKENEQFF.

There are many counts of this clone. The chain couples TRBV7-9 to TRBJ1-3, with TRBD1 identical over 7 bases. Unmatched junction bases numbered 14, after V lost 5 bases and J lost 1 base. Per the germline V gene, CDR1 is SEHNR and CDR2 is FQNEAQ (reference sequence). CDR3 length equals 18 residues. The CDR3 DNA sequence: TGTGCCAGCAGCCCACGATCCGCAGGGGGTTGGTCTGGAAACACCATATATTTT. Its protein product is CASSPRSAGGWSGNTIYF.

In its sample, this clone was seen once. V gene TRBV4-1 combines with J gene TRBJ2-7, with D possibly TRBD1 on 5 matching bases. Germline V gene lookup returns CDR1 MGHRA and CDR2 YSYEKL. V gave up 2 bases and J gave up 6 bases, with 14 bases separating them. The CDR3 sequence is 14 residues long. In DNA form, the CDR3 reads TGCGCCAGCAGCCAACAGGGCAGGGCGTCCGAGCAGTACTTC. Its translation: CASSQQGRASEQYF.

The chain is built from TRBV11-1 and TRBJ2-3, with D unresolved. The V and J ends lost 5 bases and 1 base respectively, with 10 bases between them. This CDR3 comprises 14 residues. Looked up from germline, CDR1 is SGHAT and CDR2 is FQDESV (reference sequence). This CDR3 reads CASSPLLGTDTQYF. The CDR3 region has the DNA TGTGCCAGCAGCCCCTTGCTGGGCACAGATACGCAGTATTTT.

This rearrangement joins TRBV25-1 to TRBJ1-6; weak D call: TRBD1 (5 bases). This CDR3 spans 14 amino acids. V lost 1 base and J 6 bases, leaving 7 bases between the germline ends. Germline assignment: CDR1 MGHDK and CDR2 SYGVNS. The CDR3 reads CASSEWGGNSPLHF. DNA of the CDR3: TGTGCCAGCAGTGAATGGGGGGGTAATTCACCCCTCCACTTT.

The V and J genes are TRBV12-5 and TRBJ2-2, with D unresolved. Trimming stripped 2 bases from V and 6 bases from J, with 10 bases between. Germline CDR1 and CDR2: LGHNT and FRNRAP. The CDR3 consists of 14 residues. The CDR3 bases are TGTGCTAGTGGTTTGAACCGGTTTCCCGGGGAGCTGTTTTTT. It encodes CASGLNRFPGELFF.

This chain connects TRBV11-2 to TRBJ2-5; D is perhaps TRBD1 (7 bases). This CDR3 has 14 residues. Trimming shortened V by 6 bases and J by 2 bases, and 13 bases separated the two germline ends. CDR1 is SGHAT, CDR2 FQNNGV, per germline. CDR3 sequence reads: CASRPPGGQETQYF. In DNA form, the CDR3 reads TGTGCCAGCAGACCTCCAGGGGGGCAAGAGACCCAGTACTTC. The whole variable domain, remainder taken from reference TRBV11-2 and TRBJ2-5, is EAGVAQSPRYKIIEKRQSVAFWCNPISGHATLYWYQQILGQGPKLLIQFQNNGVVDDSQLPKDRFSAERLKGVDSTLKIQPAKLEDSAVYLCASRPPGGQETQYFGPGTRLLVL.